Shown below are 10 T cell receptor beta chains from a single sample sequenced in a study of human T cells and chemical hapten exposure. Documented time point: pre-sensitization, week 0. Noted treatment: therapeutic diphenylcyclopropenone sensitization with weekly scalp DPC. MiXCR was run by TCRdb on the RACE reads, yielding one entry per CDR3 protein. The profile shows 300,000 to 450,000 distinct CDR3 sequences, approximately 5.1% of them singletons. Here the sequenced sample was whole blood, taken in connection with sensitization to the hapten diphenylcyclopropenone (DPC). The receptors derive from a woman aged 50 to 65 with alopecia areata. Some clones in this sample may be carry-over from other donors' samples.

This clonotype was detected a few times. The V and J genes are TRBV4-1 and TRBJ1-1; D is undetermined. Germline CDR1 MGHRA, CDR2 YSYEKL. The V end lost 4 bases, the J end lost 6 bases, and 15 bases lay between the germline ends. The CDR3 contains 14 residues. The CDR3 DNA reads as TGCGCCAGCAGCCGCGGACCCTTAGGGTCTGAAGCTTTCTTT. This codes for CASSRGPLGSEAFF.

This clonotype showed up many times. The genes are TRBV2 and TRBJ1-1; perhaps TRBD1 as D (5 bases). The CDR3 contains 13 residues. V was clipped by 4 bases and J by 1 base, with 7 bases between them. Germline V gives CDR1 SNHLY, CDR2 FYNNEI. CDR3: CASSVGENTEAFF. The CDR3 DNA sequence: TGTGCCAGCAGTGTGGGGGAGAACACTGAAGCTTTCTTT.

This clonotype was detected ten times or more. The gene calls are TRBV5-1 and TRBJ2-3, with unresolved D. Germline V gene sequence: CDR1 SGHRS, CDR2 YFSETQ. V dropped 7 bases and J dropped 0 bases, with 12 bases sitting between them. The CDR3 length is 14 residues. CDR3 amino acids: CASEDGSSTDTQYF. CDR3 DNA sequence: TGCGCCAGCGAGGACGGATCTAGCACAGATACGCAGTATTTT. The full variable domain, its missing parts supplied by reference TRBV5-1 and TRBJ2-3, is KAGVTQTPRYLIKTRGQQVTLSCSPISGHRSVSWYQQTPGQGLQFLFEYFSETQRNKGNFPGRFSGRQFSNSRSEMNVSTLELGDSALYLCASEDGSSTDTQYFGPGTRLTVL.

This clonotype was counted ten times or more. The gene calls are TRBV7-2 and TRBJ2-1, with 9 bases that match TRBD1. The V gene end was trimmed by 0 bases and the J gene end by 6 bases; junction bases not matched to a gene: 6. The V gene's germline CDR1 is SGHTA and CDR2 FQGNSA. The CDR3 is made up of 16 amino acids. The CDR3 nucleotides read TGTGCCAGCAGCTTAGCCGGGACAGGGTTGGTCAATGAGCAGTTCTTC. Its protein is CASSLAGTGLVNEQFF.

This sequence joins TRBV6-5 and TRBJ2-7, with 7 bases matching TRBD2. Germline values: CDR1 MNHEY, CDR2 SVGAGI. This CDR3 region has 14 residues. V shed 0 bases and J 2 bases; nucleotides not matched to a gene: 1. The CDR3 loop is CASSYSRGAYEQYF. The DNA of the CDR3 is TGTGCCAGCAGTTACTCTCGGGGGGCCTACGAGCAGTACTTC.

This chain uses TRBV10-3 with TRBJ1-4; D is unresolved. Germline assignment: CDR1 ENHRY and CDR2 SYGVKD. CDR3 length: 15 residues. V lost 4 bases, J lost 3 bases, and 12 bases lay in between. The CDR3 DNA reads TGTGCCATCAGTGGAGACACGGCTTCTAATGAAAAACTGTTTTTT. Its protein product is CAISGDTASNEKLFF.

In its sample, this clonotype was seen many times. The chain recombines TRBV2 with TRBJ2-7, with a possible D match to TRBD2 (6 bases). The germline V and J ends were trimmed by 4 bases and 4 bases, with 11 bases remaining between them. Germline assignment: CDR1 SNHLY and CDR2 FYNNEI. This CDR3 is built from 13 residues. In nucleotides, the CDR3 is TGTGCCAGCAGTGTATTAGCGGAGTACGAGCAGTACTTC. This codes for CASSVLAEYEQYF.

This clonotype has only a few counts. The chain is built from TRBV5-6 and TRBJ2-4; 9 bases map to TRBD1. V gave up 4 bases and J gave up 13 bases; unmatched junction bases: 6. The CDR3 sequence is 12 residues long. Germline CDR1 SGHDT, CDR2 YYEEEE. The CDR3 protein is CASSGGQGLQYF. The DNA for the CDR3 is TGTGCCAGCAGCGGGGGACAGGGTTTACAGTACTTC.

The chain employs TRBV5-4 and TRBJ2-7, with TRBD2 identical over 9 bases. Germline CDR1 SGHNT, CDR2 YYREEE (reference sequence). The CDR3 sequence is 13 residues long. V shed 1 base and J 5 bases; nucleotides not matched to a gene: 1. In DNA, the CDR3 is TGTGCCAGCAGCTTGTTAGCGGGGGACGAGCAGTACTTC. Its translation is CASSLLAGDEQYF.

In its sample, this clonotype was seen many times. The CDR3 DNA reads TGCGCCAGCAGCCCCCGGGGTGCTCGCACAGATACGCAGTATTTT. Amino acids: CASSPRGARTDTQYF. This chain links TRBV5-1 with TRBJ2-3; TRBD2 might be the D (5 bases). The ends were cut back, 4 bases at V and 1 base at J, with 13 bases in the middle. This CDR3 is 15 amino acids long. Per germline, CDR1 SGHRS and CDR2 YFSETQ. The complete variable domain, with remaining parts taken from reference TRBV5-1 and TRBJ2-3, reads KAGVTQTPRYLIKTRGQQVTLSCSPISGHRSVSWYQQTPGQGLQFLFEYFSETQRNKGNFPGRFSGRQFSNSRSEMNVSTLELGDSALYLCASSPRGARTDTQYFGPGTRLTVL.